A single sample gave rise to the 22 T cell receptor beta chains below, sequenced in a study of blood T cell repertoires in COVID-19. Repertoires were generated with immunoSEQ multiplex PCR, while TCRdb's copy carries only in-frame clones and drops some. This sample has about 210,000 clones, with roughly four fifths found just once. Input material: peripheral blood. All receptors derive from a woman in her thirties or forties with acute or convalescent COVID-19.

The chain employs TRBV29-1 and TRBJ2-2, with TRBD1 matching over 10 bases. The ends lost 7 bases at V and 5 bases at J; junction bases unmatched: 4. The germline V gene encodes CDR1 SQVTM and CDR2 ANQGSEA. This CDR3 contains 13 residues. The CDR3 region is CSAPGQGTGELFF. The CDR3 DNA reads TGCAGCGCCCCGGGACAGGGGACCGGGGAGCTGTTTTTT.

This clone showed up just once. This chain links TRBV29-1 with TRBJ2-1, with TRBD1 as a possible D gene (6 bases). CDR1 and CDR2 (germline): SQVTM, ANQGSEA. The V end lost 2 bases, the J end lost 0 bases, and 11 bases lay between the germline ends. The CDR3 is made up of 15 amino acids. The CDR3, as DNA: TGCAGCGTTGAATCAGGGGTCCGCTCCTACAATGAGCAGTTCTTC. Its protein product is CSVESGVRSYNEQFF.

The chain uses TRBV11-2 and TRBJ1-2, with D uncertain. Germline lookup yields CDR1 SGHAT and CDR2 FQNNGV. V lost 0 bases and J 4 bases, leaving 6 bases between the germline ends. The CDR3 sequence is 13 residues long. The CDR3 sequence is CASSLDLSYGYTF. DNA for the CDR3: TGTGCCAGCAGCTTAGATCTTAGCTATGGCTACACCTTC.

In this sample, this clone turned up many times. V is TRBV2 and J is TRBJ1-1; D is unclear. The CDR3 is made up of 12 amino acids. V was shortened by 4 bases and J by 6 bases, with 9 bases between the two germline ends. Germline V gene data show CDR1 as SNHLY and CDR2 as FYNNEI. The CDR3 region is CASSAPAPEAFF. Here the CDR3 DNA reads TGTGCCAGCAGTGCCCCCGCGCCTGAAGCTTTCTTT.

This clone came up a few times. This chain links TRBV5-1 with TRBJ2-3; D may be TRBD2 (6 bases). The germline V gene encodes CDR1 SGHRS and CDR2 YFSETQ. The CDR3 contains 15 residues. V lost 4 bases, J lost 1 base, and 13 bases lay in between. CDR3 residues: CASSPPTGGTDTQYF. The DNA of the CDR3 is TGCGCCAGCAGCCCCCCGACGGGGGGCACAGATACGCAGTATTTT.

V and J are TRBV19 and TRBJ2-1; unclear D gene. CDR1 LNHDA and CDR2 SQIVND come from the germline V gene (reference sequence). This CDR3 contains 14 residues. V was pared by 7 bases and J by 0 bases, with 10 bases between. The CDR3 loop reads CASNREYSYNEQFF. CDR3 nucleotides: TGTGCCAGTAACCGCGAGTACTCCTACAATGAGCAGTTCTTC.

The chain couples TRBV6-2 or TRBV6-3 to TRBJ2-7; unclear D gene. The length of the CDR3 is 13 residues. Germline V gene lookup returns CDR1 MNHEY and CDR2 SVGEGT. V was cut by 0 bases and J by 10 bases, with 13 bases left in between. The CDR3 here is CASSYSIMGLQYF. DNA for the CDR3: TGTGCCAGCAGTTACTCGATAATGGGCCTCCAGTACTTC.

This clone was picked up one time. The CDR3 coding sequence is TGTGCCAGCAGCGCCATAGTAACAGAAAGGCCCGTTGGGGGCTACACCTTC. Its translation is CASSAIVTERPVGGYTF. The V gene is TRBV9, the J gene TRBJ1-2; no definite D call. The CDR3 has 17 residues. The V gene lost 3 bases and the J gene lost 8 bases, with 26 bases spanning the gap. Germline assignment: CDR1 SGDLS and CDR2 YYNGEE.

The chain has TRBV19 and TRBJ1-5; 8 bases line up with TRBD1. V gave up 3 bases and J gave up 5 bases; unmatched junction bases: 9. The CDR3 runs to 16 residues. The germline V gene has CDR1 LNHDA and CDR2 SQIVND (reference sequence). This chain's CDR3 is CASSIFQGARDQPQHF. Here the CDR3 DNA reads TGTGCCAGTAGTATTTTCCAGGGGGCGCGGGATCAGCCCCAGCATTTT.

The chain carries TRBV11-2 and TRBJ1-1, with 7 bases identical to TRBD1. CDR1 and CDR2 (germline): SGHAT, FQNNGV. With V trimmed by 3 bases and J by 4 bases, 5 bases remained unmatched. CDR3 length: 14 residues. In nucleotides, the CDR3 is TGTGCCAGCAGCTTGACGACAGGGACCACTGAAGCTTTCTTT. Protein: CASSLTTGTTEAFF.

The CDR3 loop is CASSRGLRGNTIYF. The CDR3 DNA reads as TGTGCCAGCAGCCGGGGACTCAGGGGGAACACCATATATTTT. The chain is built from TRBV6-4 and TRBJ1-3; 7 positions agree with TRBD1. Trimming cost V 6 bases and J 7 bases; bases outside gene matches: 9. From germline, CDR1 is MRHNA and CDR2 SNTAGT. The CDR3 spans 14 residues.

The V call is TRBV15, the J call TRBJ2-7; 8 bases are shared with TRBD2. Trimming removed 0 bases from V and 5 bases from J; junction bases left unmatched: 12. The CDR3 loop spans 17 amino acids. CDR1 is LNHNV and CDR2 is YYDKDF in the germline V gene (reference sequence). Here the CDR3 DNA reads TGTGCCACCAGCAGAGATAAAGCGGGGGCAAAATATGACGAGCAGTACTTC. It codes for CATSRDKAGAKYDEQYF.

The chain couples TRBV30 to TRBJ1-3; D gene uncertain. Germline V gives CDR1 GTSNPN, CDR2 SVGIG (reference sequence). The CDR3 loop spans 16 amino acids. Trimming removed 0 bases at V and 6 bases at J, with 18 bases between. CDR3 sequence reads: CAWSVYTLENLNTIYF. The CDR3 DNA sequence: TGTGCCTGGAGTGTATATACCCTGGAGAATCTAAACACCATATATTTT.

This chain joins TRBV5-1 and TRBJ1-5; TRBD1 aligns across 10 bases. From germline, CDR1 is SGHRS and CDR2 YFSETQ. Trimming cost V 0 bases and J 7 bases; bases outside gene matches: 1. CDR3 size: 14 residues. This chain's CDR3 is CASSLGQGAQPQHF. CDR3 DNA sequence: TGCGCCAGCAGCTTGGGACAGGGGGCACAGCCCCAGCATTTT.

This chain connects TRBV7-6 to TRBJ1-6, with D unclear. Germline values: CDR1 SGHVS, CDR2 FNYEAQ. Trimming stripped 1 base from V and 14 bases from J, with 9 bases between. The CDR3 is 12 residues long. In DNA, the CDR3 is TGTGCCAGCAGCTTAGATAGAAAAACCCTCCACTTT. It codes for CASSLDRKTLHF.

The chain couples TRBV6-5 to TRBJ2-7; TRBD2 matches at 9 bases. The V gene's germline CDR1 is MNHEY and CDR2 SVGAGI. The V gene end was trimmed by 6 bases and the J gene end by 3 bases; junction bases not matched to a gene: 6. The CDR3 totals 14 residues. CDR3 sequence: CASRVAGADYEQYF. The CDR3 DNA is TGTGCCAGCAGAGTAGCGGGGGCAGACTACGAGCAGTACTTC.

CDR3 region: CAISDPRGRSSYNEQFF. The CDR3 DNA sequence: TGTGCCATCAGTGACCCTAGGGGGCGGAGCTCCTACAATGAGCAGTTCTTC. This chain links TRBV10-3 with TRBJ2-1, with 7 positions matching TRBD1. Germline V gene lookup returns CDR1 ENHRY and CDR2 SYGVKD. This CDR3 has 17 residues. Unmatched junction bases numbered 8, after V lost 3 bases and J lost 0 bases.

The chain is built from TRBV7-9 and TRBJ1-2, with 7 bases aligning to TRBD1. The germline V gene encodes CDR1 SEHNR and CDR2 FQNEAQ (reference sequence). The CDR3 covers 12 residues. The ends lost 4 bases at V and 8 bases at J; junction bases unmatched: 4. CDR3 coding DNA: TGTGCCAGCAGCTGGCAGGGGGTGGGCTACACCTTC. It is translated as CASSWQGVGYTF.

The V call is TRBV7-6, the J call TRBJ2-5; possible D gene TRBD2, 5 bases. Deletions cut 1 base from V and 3 bases from J, with 12 bases between. This CDR3 is 15 amino acids long. Germline CDR1 and CDR2: SGHVS and FNYEAQ. The CDR3 nucleotides are TGTGCCAGCAGCTTAGATCCGGGGAAGGAAGAGACCCAGTACTTC. Protein product: CASSLDPGKEETQYF.

This chain connects TRBV19 to TRBJ2-3; D unclear. This CDR3 region has 13 residues. V lost 1 base, J lost 6 bases, and 8 bases lay in between. Germline loops: CDR1 LNHDA, CDR2 SQIVND (reference sequence). In nucleotides, the CDR3 is TGTGCCAGTAGTATAGCGCAACAGGATACGCAGTATTTT. This encodes CASSIAQQDTQYF.

This sequence joins TRBV29-1 and TRBJ2-3; 11 bases fit TRBD2. The CDR3 is 15 amino acids. Germline V lookup: CDR1 SQVTM, CDR2 ANQGSEA. V was clipped by 6 bases and J by 0 bases; unmatched bases: 5. CDR3 loop: CSVGLAGSSTDTQYF. CDR3 bases: TGCAGCGTCGGACTAGCGGGCTCCAGCACAGATACGCAGTATTTT.

The chain couples TRBV11-2 to TRBJ1-1; no clear D gene. CDR1 and CDR2 from the germline V gene are SGHAT and FQNNGV. V dropped 4 bases and J dropped 1 base, with 10 bases sitting between them. The CDR3 sequence is 14 residues long. The CDR3 bases are TGTGCCAGCAGCTCATATCTCGGGAACACTGAAGCTTTCTTT. It specifies CASSSYLGNTEAFF.